The sequence of this T cell receptor beta chain was determined in a study of Tregs in tolerant kidney transplant recipients. Germline CDR1 SGHRS, CDR2 YFSETQ. With 4 bases removed from V and 1 base from J, the gap between germline ends came to 14 bases. CDR3 length equals 15 residues. This table comes from immunoSEQ multiplex PCR, and its TCRdb copy is limited to in-frame clones, with some not included. The table lists tens of thousands of clones, under 95% of them singletons. An overnight rest at 37°C with 200 IU/ml IL-2 preceded regulatory T cell sorting from thawed PBMCs. Material: Tregs from blood, obtained before the transplant. The clonotype comes from a human donor who received a combined kidney and bone marrow transplant. The chain links TRBV5-1 to TRBJ1-1; D gene unclear. This chain's CDR3 is CASSLRYDQNTEAFF. DNA of the CDR3: TGCGCCAGCAGCCTGAGATACGACCAGAACACTGAAGCTTTCTTT.